The 6 T cell receptor beta chains in this list originate from one sample, sequenced in a study of beta chain features in type 1 diabetes. Study-wide points: TCRB CDR3s from Type 1 diabetes patients were moderately but significantly shorter in all four CD4+ subsets.

These TCRs are of unknown antigen specificity. Reverse transcribing all isolated RNA meant expressed TCRB transcripts were sequenced. Data came from immunoSEQ multiplex PCR; TCRdb stores just in-frame clones and leaves some out. The sample lists approximately 120,000 clones, 15% to 20% occurring once. The source material was central memory CD4+ T cells from blood. The receptor source for this set is a man younger than 30 with type 1 diabetes.

This clone was observed a handful of times. This rearrangement joins TRBV9 to TRBJ1-2; D call uncertain. V was cut by 3 bases and J by 5 bases, with 11 bases left in between. The CDR3 is made up of 13 amino acids. From germline, CDR1 is SGDLS and CDR2 YYNGEE. CDR3 protein: CASSGPPDYGYTF. The CDR3 DNA sequence: TGTGCCAGCAGCGGGCCCCCAGATTATGGCTACACCTTC.

This clone was found a few times. The rearrangement joins TRBV29-1 to TRBJ2-7; D perhaps matches TRBD2 (5 bases). The CDR3 has 13 residues. Per germline, CDR1 SQVTM and CDR2 ANQGSEA. The germline V and J ends were trimmed by 2 bases and 0 bases, with 8 bases remaining between them. CDR3 in DNA: TGCAGCGTTGAAAGCGGATTCTCCTACGAGCAGTACTTC. Protein product: CSVESGFSYEQYF.

This clone has only a few counts. The genes are TRBV5-4 and TRBJ2-6; D unresolved. Germline lookup yields CDR1 SGHNT and CDR2 YYREEE (reference sequence). The CDR3 is 16 amino acids. Trimming left V 0 bases short and J 0 bases short, with 7 bases between. The DNA for the CDR3 is TGTGCCAGCAGCTTGGTAGTTGCCTCTGGGGCCAACGTCCTGACTTTC. It yields the protein CASSLVVASGANVLTF.

The CDR3 is CASTRQGANNSPLHF. The CDR3 coding sequence is TGTGCCAGCACGAGGCAGGGGGCTAATAATTCACCCCTCCACTTT. The J gene is TRBJ1-6, the V gene TRBV5-4; TRBD1 matches 8 bases. V was pared by 6 bases and J by 5 bases, with 7 bases of the junction left unmatched. The CDR3 contains 15 residues. Germline CDR1 reads SGHNT; CDR2 reads YYREEE (reference sequence).

The rearrangement uses TRBV4-3 and TRBJ2-5; tentative D call: TRBD2 (7 bases). The ends were cut back, 0 bases at V and 4 bases at J, with 18 bases in the middle. CDR3 size: 17 residues. Germline CDR1 LGHNA, CDR2 YSLEER. Here the CDR3 reads CASSQEYPEGGGETQYF. The CDR3, as DNA: TGCGCCAGCAGCCAAGAATATCCTGAAGGGGGGGGAGAGACCCAGTACTTC.

The rearrangement links TRBV5-1 to TRBJ2-2; TRBD1 or TRBD2 may be the D gene (5 bases each). There are 16 residues in the CDR3. CDR1 is SGHRS, CDR2 YFSETQ, per germline. The V end was cut by 0 bases, the J end by 3 bases, with 12 bases between. CDR3 in amino acids: CASSLGGRSDTGELFF. In DNA form, the CDR3 reads TGCGCCAGCAGCTTGGGGGGACGGTCGGACACCGGGGAGCTGTTTTTT.